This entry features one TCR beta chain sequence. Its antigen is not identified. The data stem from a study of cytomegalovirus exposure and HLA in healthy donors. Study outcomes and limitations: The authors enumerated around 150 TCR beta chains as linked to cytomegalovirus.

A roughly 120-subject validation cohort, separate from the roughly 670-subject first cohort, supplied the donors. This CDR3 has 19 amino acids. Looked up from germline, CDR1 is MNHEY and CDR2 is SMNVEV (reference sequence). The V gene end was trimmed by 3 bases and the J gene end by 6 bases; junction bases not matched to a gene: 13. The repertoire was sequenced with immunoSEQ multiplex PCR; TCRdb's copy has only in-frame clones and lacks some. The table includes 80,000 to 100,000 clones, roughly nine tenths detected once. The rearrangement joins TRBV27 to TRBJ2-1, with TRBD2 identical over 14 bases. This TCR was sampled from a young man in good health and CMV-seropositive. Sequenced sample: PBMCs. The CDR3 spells CASSFPTSGRAFQFNEQFF. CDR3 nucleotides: TGTGCCAGCAGTTTCCCGACTAGCGGGAGGGCCTTTCAGTTCAATGAGCAGTTCTTC.